This passage covers 21 T cell receptor beta chains from one sample sequenced in a study of low-dose radiotherapy and immunotherapy resistance in tumors. Regarding time point: before trial treatment. Alpha- and beta-chain coverage of first-strand cDNA came from TRAV- and TRBV-specific primers. TCR amplification involved 20 PCR cycles with a constant-region primer and V-primer adapter. MiXCR, applied by TCRdb to the reads, yields one record per CDR3 protein. The data hold some 71,000 distinct CDR3 sequences, with roughly 30% observed a single time. Here the sequenced sample was PBMCs, taken before treatment. The receptors were gathered from a female donor with ovarian cancer.

V usage is TRBV6-8 and J usage is TRBJ1-2; weak D call: TRBD1 (6 bases). V was pared by 2 bases and J by 3 bases, with 28 bases between. This CDR3 spans 20 amino acids. The germline gives CDR1 MNHGY, CDR2 SAAAGT. The CDR3 loop reads CASSYSWGAHGRDTYYGYTF. In DNA, the CDR3 is TGTGCCAGCAGTTACAGTTGGGGTGCTCACGGCCGGGACACATACTATGGCTACACCTTC.

A few counts support this clonotype. The rearrangement joins TRBV6-2 or TRBV6-3 to TRBJ1-2, with a weak D call TRBD1 (5 bases). CDR1 and CDR2 (germline): MNHEY, SVGEGT. The CDR3 totals 13 residues. Trimming pared 6 bases from V and 1 base from J, leaving 9 bases between. The CDR3 DNA sequence: TGTGCCAGCAGGATAGGACATAACTATGGCTACACCTTC. It is translated as CASRIGHNYGYTF.

This clonotype was detected many times. The chain uses TRBV20-1 and TRBJ2-5, with a weak D call TRBD2 (5 bases). The CDR3 spans 13 residues. Germline CDR1 reads DFQATT; CDR2 reads SNEGSKA (reference sequence). In DNA, the CDR3 is TGCAGCCTAAAGGGAGCCAGGAGGGAGACCCAGTACTTC. As protein: CSLKGARRETQYF.

The table lists this clonotype with a count of one. The rearrangement joins TRBV29-1 to TRBJ2-3, with TRBD2 matching 12 bases. Trimming took 6 bases from V and 2 from J; bases not matched to a gene: 3. This CDR3 has 14 residues. Germline values: CDR1 SQVTM, CDR2 ANQGSEA. The CDR3 loop is CSVRTSGDTDTQYF. CDR3 in DNA: TGCAGCGTGCGGACTAGCGGGGACACAGATACGCAGTATTTT.

This clonotype was seen at least ten times. This chain connects TRBV10-3 to TRBJ2-7, with unresolved D. The CDR3 covers 12 residues. Trimming took off 6 bases at V and 5 bases at J, with 11 bases between the two ends. The germline V gene has CDR1 ENHRY and CDR2 SYGVKD. CDR3 region: CAISPRTDEQYF. Written as DNA, the CDR3 is TGTGCCATCAGCCCCCGCACTGACGAGCAGTACTTC.

This clonotype was seen at least ten times. The V and J genes are TRBV7-2 and TRBJ1-5, with no clear D. The V end was cut by 1 base, the J end by 4 bases, with 8 bases between. This CDR3 spans 14 amino acids. The germline gives CDR1 SGHTA, CDR2 FQGNSA. CDR3 region: CASSLDGTNQPQHF. DNA for the CDR3: TGTGCCAGCAGCTTAGATGGTACGAATCAGCCCCAGCATTTT.

The rearrangement uses TRBV4-1 and TRBJ2-7; 7 nucleotides match TRBD1. V trimming: 1 base; J trimming: 0 bases; junction bases outside the gene matches: 3. In germline, CDR1 is MGHRA, CDR2 YSYEKL. The CDR3 consists of 15 residues. Here the CDR3 DNA reads TGCGCCAGCAGCCAAGTGGCAGGGGGCTCCTACGAGCAGTACTTC. Translating it yields CASSQVAGGSYEQYF.

This clonotype appeared many times. The chain recombines TRBV5-1 with TRBJ2-3, with D maybe TRBD2 (5 bases). The V end lost 0 bases, the J end lost 0 bases, and 8 bases lay between the germline ends. This CDR3 has 15 amino acids. Germline values: CDR1 SGHRS, CDR2 YFSETQ. The CDR3 is CASSLGQRSTDTQYF. The CDR3 DNA follows: TGCGCCAGCAGCTTGGGGCAGCGGAGCACAGATACGCAGTATTTT.

The V and J genes are TRBV19 and TRBJ1-5; D not resolved. Germline CDR1 reads LNHDA; CDR2 reads SQIVND (reference sequence). The CDR3 has 15 residues. V was pared by 7 bases and J by 6 bases, with 19 bases between. In nucleotides, the CDR3 is TGTGCCAGTAATTCCGGGTCTGGAAGGAGTCAGCCCCAGCATTTT. It yields the protein CASNSGSGRSQPQHF. Full variable domain (rest looked up from reference TRBV19 and TRBJ1-5): DGGITQSPKYLFRKEGQNVTLSCEQNLNHDAMYWYRQDPGQGLRLIYYSQIVNDFQKGDIAEGYSVSREKKESFPLTVTSAQKNPTAFYLCASNSGSGRSQPQHFGDGTRLSIL.

By sample fraction, this clonotype is medium-sized (0.01 to 0.1%). This rearrangement joins TRBV5-4 to TRBJ2-4; 10 nucleotides agree with TRBD2. The V gene end was trimmed by 4 bases and the J gene end by 1 base; junction bases not matched to a gene: 14. Germline V gene sequence: CDR1 SGHNT, CDR2 YYREEE (reference sequence). This CDR3 region has 19 residues. The CDR3 spells CASSQGASGGLRAKNIQYF. CDR3 coding DNA: TGTGCCAGCAGCCAGGGGGCTAGCGGGGGCCTCAGGGCCAAAAACATTCAGTACTTC. The whole variable domain, remainder taken from reference TRBV5-4 and TRBJ2-4, is ETGVTQSPTHLIKTRGQQVTLRCSSQSGHNTVSWYQQALGQGPQFIFQYYREEENGRGNFPPRFSGLQFPNYSSELNVNALELDDSALYLCASSQGASGGLRAKNIQYFGAGTRLSVL.

CDR3 sequence reads: CASSPSAGDQPQHF. CDR3 nucleotides: TGTGCCAGCTCACCATCGGCAGGGGATCAGCCCCAGCATTTT. J is TRBJ1-5 and V is TRBV18; perhaps TRBD1 as D (6 bases). The CDR3 sequence is 14 residues long. The germline gives CDR1 KGHSH, CDR2 LQKENI. The V gene lost 2 bases and the J gene lost 5 bases, with 10 bases spanning the gap.

About this clonotype: Germline is not matched at one junction end, which may reflect a read error. The V and J genes are TRBV23-1 and TRBJ2-4, with a tentative D call TRBD2 (6 bases). TRBV23-1 counts as an open reading frame of uncertain function. This CDR3 contains 17 residues. Here the CDR3 DNA reads TGCGCCAGCAGTCAGGGCGGCGGGAATGGGGCCAAAAACATTCAGGACTTC. It encodes CASSQGGGNGAKNIQDF.

The table lists this clonotype with many counts. The chain links TRBV20-1 to TRBJ2-7, with D unresolved. The germline CDR1 and CDR2 sequences are DFQATT and SNEGSKA (reference sequence). V was clipped by 2 bases and J by 2 bases, with 10 bases between them. The CDR3 totals 13 residues. CDR3 coding DNA: TGCAGTGCTAGAAACTCAGCGACCTACGAGCAGTACTTC. Translation: CSARNSATYEQYF.

This clonotype was seen repeatedly, ten times or more. CDR3 amino acids: CASTRGTRLIGGYTF. CDR3 bases: TGTGCCAGCACCCGAGGGACGCGTTTAATCGGGGGCTACACCTTC. The V and J genes are TRBV2 and TRBJ1-2; tentative D call: TRBD1 (5 bases). Trimming took off 7 bases at V and 8 bases at J, with 23 bases between the two ends. The CDR3 length is 15 residues. The V gene's germline CDR1 is SNHLY and CDR2 FYNNEI.

The chain is built from TRBV15 and TRBJ1-1, with 9 bases matching TRBD1. The CDR3 runs to 15 residues. CDR1 is LNHNV and CDR2 is YYDKDF in the germline V gene (reference sequence). J lost 6 bases, V lost 0 bases, and 5 bases had no gene match. CDR3 sequence: CATSRDRGQGAEAFF. The CDR3, as DNA: TGTGCCACCAGCAGAGATAGGGGACAGGGAGCTGAAGCTTTCTTT.

Remarks on this clonotype: The limits of the CDR3 on the DNA are not certain, so only TCRdb's listed CDR3 is given. V and J are TRBV7-3 and TRBJ2-1; the table names TRBD1, a call not compared with the DNA. From its first to its last residue, the CDR3 has 22 amino acids. In germline, CDR1 is SGHTA, CDR2 FQGTGA. This CDR3 reads CASSFYICSARVWGIPNNEQFF.

The sample holds a few counts of this clonotype. The chain joins TRBV7-2 to TRBJ1-1, with TRBD1 as a possible D gene (5 bases). The CDR3 has 13 residues. Germline V gives CDR1 SGHTA, CDR2 FQGNSA. V shed 1 base and J shed 4 bases, with 7 bases lying between them. This chain's CDR3 is CASSLDGGTEAFF. In DNA form, the CDR3 reads TGTGCCAGCAGCTTAGACGGGGGCACTGAAGCTTTCTTT.

The chain joins TRBV5-1 to TRBJ1-3; D is perhaps TRBD1 (5 bases). Germline V CDR1 and CDR2: SGHRS, YFSETQ. V lost 7 bases and J 0 bases, leaving 11 bases between the germline ends. The CDR3 runs to 14 residues. The CDR3 spells CASGDGDSGNTIYF. CDR3 DNA sequence: TGCGCCAGCGGGGACGGTGACTCTGGAAACACCATATATTTT.

This clonotype was seen ten or more times. V gene TRBV27 combines with J gene TRBJ2-3; weak D call: TRBD2 (6 bases). This CDR3 region has 15 residues. In germline, CDR1 is MNHEY, CDR2 SMNVEV (reference sequence). Trimming pared 9 bases from V and 3 bases from J, leaving 19 bases between. This CDR3 reads CARYLMDYGTDTQYF. For the CDR3, the DNA is TGTGCCAGATACCTGATGGACTATGGGACAGATACGCAGTATTTT.

This chain joins TRBV6-4 and TRBJ2-7, with a possible D match to TRBD2 (5 bases). CDR3 length: 15 residues. Germline loops: CDR1 MRHNA, CDR2 SNTAGT. The V end lost 3 bases, the J end lost 2 bases, and 14 bases lay between the germline ends. CDR3 sequence (DNA): TGTGCCAGCAGTGAAATGGCGAGCGGACCCTACGAGCAGTACTTC. Translated: CASSEMASGPYEQYF.

There are many counts of this clonotype. This rearrangement joins TRBV20-1 to TRBJ1-3; tentatively, D is TRBD1 (5 bases). The germline V and J ends were trimmed by 1 base and 2 bases, with 12 bases remaining between them. The germline CDR1 and CDR2 sequences are DFQATT and SNEGSKA (reference sequence). CDR3 length equals 15 residues. CDR3 sequence: CSARVQGLPGNTIYF. CDR3 DNA: TGCAGTGCTAGAGTTCAGGGACTCCCTGGAAACACCATATATTTT.